Listed below are T cell receptor beta chains from one sample, sequenced in a study of T cell responses to AZD1222 COVID-19 vaccine. Profiling relied on immunoSEQ multiplex PCR, and the TCRdb table lists in-frame clones only, not all of them. Of around 130,000 clones listed, roughly 92% were seen once; the top ten hold 1% to 1.3%. The material was peripheral blood, obtained 28 days after the second AZD1222 dose. The receptors here all came from an adult who received the AZD1222 COVID-19 vaccine. Both conserved end residues are part of each CDR3. The order of the fields is CDR3 protein, CDR3 DNA, J gene, V gene, D gene, clone size. D genes are given only for firm matches. Not all rows give a size; the values are once, few, many and, for expanded clones, a class.

CDR3aa: CASSTGTPTYEQYF; CDR3nt: TGTGCCAGCAGTACCGGGACACCAACCTACGAGCAGTACTTC; j_gene: TRBJ2-7; v_gene: TRBV14; d_gene: .; abundance: .
CDR3aa: CASSLAGGTATYEQYF; CDR3nt: TGCGCCAGCAGCTTGGCGGGCGGTACAGCCACCTACGAGCAGTACTTC; j_gene: TRBJ2-7; v_gene: TRBV5-1; d_gene: .; abundance: .
CDR3aa: CASTPPRPTGAYGYTF; CDR3nt: TGTGCCAGCACCCCACCCCGCCCCACAGGGGCCTATGGCTACACCTTC; j_gene: TRBJ1-2; v_gene: TRBV6-6; d_gene: TRBD1; abundance: .
CDR3aa: CASSLTYPGVAFF; CDR3nt: TGTGCCAGCAGCTTAACGTATCCGGGGGTAGCTTTCTTT; j_gene: TRBJ1-1; v_gene: TRBV7-3; d_gene: .; abundance: once
CDR3aa: CASSFREIPAGELFF; CDR3nt: TGCGCCAGCAGCTTTAGGGAGATCCCCGCCGGGGAGCTGTTTTTT; j_gene: TRBJ2-2; v_gene: TRBV5-1; d_gene: .; abundance: .
CDR3aa: CASSLSRGQGFGYTF; CDR3nt: TGTGCCAGCAGCTTAAGTCGGGGACAGGGCTTTGGCTACACCTTC; j_gene: TRBJ1-2; v_gene: TRBV7-9; d_gene: TRBD1; abundance: .
CDR3aa: CSVEVEDRGYEQYF; CDR3nt: TGCAGCGTTGAAGTGGAGGACAGGGGATACGAGCAGTACTTC; j_gene: TRBJ2-7; v_gene: TRBV29-1; d_gene: TRBD1; abundance: .
CDR3aa: CASSLSSEAFF; CDR3nt: TGTGCCAGCAGCTTATCCAGTGAAGCTTTCTTT; j_gene: TRBJ1-1; v_gene: TRBV7-9; d_gene: .; abundance: .
CDR3aa: CASSTRTGSTEAFF; CDR3nt: TGTGCCAGCAGCACAAGGACAGGGAGCACTGAAGCTTTCTTT; j_gene: TRBJ1-1; v_gene: TRBV7-9; d_gene: TRBD1; abundance: once
CDR3aa: CASSLERGPNTGELFF; CDR3nt: TGTGCCAGCAGCTTAGAAAGGGGGCCGAACACCGGGGAGCTGTTTTTT; j_gene: TRBJ2-2; v_gene: TRBV7-6; d_gene: TRBD1; abundance: .
CDR3aa: CATSREGDSHNQPQHF; CDR3nt: TGTGCCACCAGCAGAGAAGGGGACAGCCACAATCAGCCCCAGCATTTT; j_gene: TRBJ1-5; v_gene: TRBV15; d_gene: TRBD1; abundance: .
CDR3aa: CASSDQGGEKLFF; CDR3nt: TGTGCCAGTAGTGATCAGGGGGGTGAAAAACTGTTTTTT; j_gene: TRBJ1-4; v_gene: TRBV19; d_gene: TRBD1; abundance: once
CDR3aa: CASSLSGGWNEQFF; CDR3nt: TGTGCCAGCAGTCTTAGCGGGGGGTGGAATGAGCAGTTCTTC; j_gene: TRBJ2-1; v_gene: TRBV6-4; d_gene: TRBD2; abundance: .
CDR3aa: CATSRDKSYEQYF; CDR3nt: TGTGCCACCAGCAGAGATAAATCCTACGAGCAGTACTTC; j_gene: TRBJ2-7; v_gene: TRBV15; d_gene: .; abundance: .
CDR3aa: CASSFEGNGYTF; CDR3nt: TGTGCCAGCAGCTTTGAAGGGAATGGCTACACCTTC; j_gene: TRBJ1-2; v_gene: TRBV7-8; d_gene: .; abundance: .
CDR3aa: CASSYAGTGGMNTEAFF; CDR3nt: TGTGCCAGCAGTTACGCTGGGACAGGGGGCATGAACACTGAAGCTTTCTTT; j_gene: TRBJ1-1; v_gene: TRBV6-2/TRBV6-3; d_gene: TRBD1; abundance: .
CDR3aa: CASSKQSNEKLFF; CDR3nt: TGTGCCAGCAGTAAACAGAGTAATGAAAAACTGTTTTTT; j_gene: TRBJ1-4; v_gene: TRBV6-5; d_gene: .; abundance: .
CDR3aa: CASSGRDTLNTEAFF; CDR3nt: TGTGCCAGCAGTGGAAGGGACACCTTGAACACTGAAGCTTTCTTT; j_gene: TRBJ1-1; v_gene: TRBV28; d_gene: .; abundance: .
CDR3aa: CASSSGQGSGEQYF; CDR3nt: TGTGCCAGCAGCTCCGGACAGGGGAGTGGGGAGCAGTACTTC; j_gene: TRBJ2-7; v_gene: TRBV13; d_gene: TRBD1; abundance: .
CDR3aa: CASRDHLGGESYEQYF; CDR3nt: TGTGCCAGCAGAGACCATCTTGGGGGCGAGTCCTACGAGCAGTACTTC; j_gene: TRBJ2-7; v_gene: TRBV2; d_gene: .; abundance: .
CDR3aa: CASSFGYPTGELFF; CDR3nt: TGTGCCAGCAGCTTTGGATATCCCACCGGGGAGCTGTTTTTT; j_gene: TRBJ2-2; v_gene: TRBV7-3; d_gene: .; abundance: once
CDR3aa: CAWSVGWGNYGYTF; CDR3nt: TGTGCCTGGAGTGTGGGTTGGGGGAACTATGGCTACACCTTC; j_gene: TRBJ1-2; v_gene: TRBV30; d_gene: .; abundance: .
CDR3aa: CASSPGDTNTYEQYF; CDR3nt: TGTGCCAGCTCACCCGGGGACACAAACACCTACGAGCAGTACTTC; j_gene: TRBJ2-7; v_gene: TRBV18; d_gene: .; abundance: .
CDR3aa: CASTPSPETQYF; CDR3nt: TGTGCCAGCACCCCCAGCCCCGAGACCCAGTACTTC; j_gene: TRBJ2-5; v_gene: TRBV6-2/TRBV6-3; d_gene: .; abundance: .
CDR3aa: CASSLFNQPQHF; CDR3nt: TGTGCCAGCAGCCTATTCAATCAGCCCCAGCATTTT; j_gene: TRBJ1-5; v_gene: TRBV14; d_gene: .; abundance: .
CDR3aa: CASSYSTGGTNQPQHF; CDR3nt: TGTGCCAGCAGTTACTCAACAGGGGGAACCAATCAGCCCCAGCATTTT; j_gene: TRBJ1-5; v_gene: TRBV6-6; d_gene: TRBD1; abundance: .
CDR3aa: CASRGFRWGEYGYTF; CDR3nt: TGTGCCAGCAGGGGATTTCGGTGGGGGGAATATGGCTACACCTTC; j_gene: TRBJ1-2; v_gene: TRBV3-1/TRBV3-2; d_gene: .; abundance: .
CDR3aa: CASSSTGSEGEKLFF; CDR3nt: TGCGCCAGCAGCTCGACAGGTTCAGAGGGTGAAAAACTGTTTTTT; j_gene: TRBJ1-4; v_gene: TRBV5-1; d_gene: .; abundance: .
CDR3aa: CASSAGQGGYEQYF; CDR3nt: TGTGCCAGCAGCGCAGGACAGGGAGGATACGAGCAGTACTTC; j_gene: TRBJ2-7; v_gene: TRBV5-4; d_gene: TRBD1; abundance: .
CDR3aa: CASSSSSGANVLTF; CDR3nt: TGCGCCAGCAGCTCCTCCTCTGGGGCCAACGTCCTGACTTTC; j_gene: TRBJ2-6; v_gene: TRBV5-1; d_gene: .; abundance: .
CDR3aa: CASSEGRSGGYGYTF; CDR3nt: TGTGCCAGCAGTGAAGGAAGGTCGGGTGGGTATGGCTACACCTTC; j_gene: TRBJ1-2; v_gene: TRBV6-1; d_gene: .; abundance: .